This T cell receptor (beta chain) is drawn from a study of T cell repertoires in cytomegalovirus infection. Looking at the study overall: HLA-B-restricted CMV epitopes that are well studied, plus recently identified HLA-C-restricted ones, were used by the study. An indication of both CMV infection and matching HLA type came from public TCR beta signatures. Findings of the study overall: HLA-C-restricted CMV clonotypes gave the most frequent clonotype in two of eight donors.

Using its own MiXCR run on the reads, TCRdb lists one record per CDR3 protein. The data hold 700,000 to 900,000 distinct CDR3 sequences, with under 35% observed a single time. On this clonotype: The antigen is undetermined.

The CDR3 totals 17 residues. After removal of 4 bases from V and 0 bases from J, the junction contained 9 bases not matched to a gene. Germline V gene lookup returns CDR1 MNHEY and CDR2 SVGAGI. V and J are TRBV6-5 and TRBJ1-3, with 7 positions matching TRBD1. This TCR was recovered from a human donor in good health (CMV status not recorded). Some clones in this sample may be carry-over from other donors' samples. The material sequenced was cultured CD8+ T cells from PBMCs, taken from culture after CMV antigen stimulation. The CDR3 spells CASSSGTAAHSGNTIYF. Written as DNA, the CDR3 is TGTGCCAGCAGTTCCGGGACAGCCGCTCACTCTGGAAACACCATATATTTT.